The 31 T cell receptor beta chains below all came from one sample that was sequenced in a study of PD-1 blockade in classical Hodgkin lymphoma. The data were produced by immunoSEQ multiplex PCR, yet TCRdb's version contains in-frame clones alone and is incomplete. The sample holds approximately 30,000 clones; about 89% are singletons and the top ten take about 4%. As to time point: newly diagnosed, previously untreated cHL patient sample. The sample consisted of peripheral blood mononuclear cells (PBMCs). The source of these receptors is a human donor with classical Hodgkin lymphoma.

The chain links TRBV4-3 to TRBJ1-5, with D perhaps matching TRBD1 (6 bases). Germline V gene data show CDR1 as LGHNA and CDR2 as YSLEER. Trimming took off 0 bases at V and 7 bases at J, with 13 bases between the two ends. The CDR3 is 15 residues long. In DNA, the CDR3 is TGCGCCAGCAGCCAAGATCATGAAGGGGGGCAGCCCCAGCATTTT. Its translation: CASSQDHEGGQPQHF.

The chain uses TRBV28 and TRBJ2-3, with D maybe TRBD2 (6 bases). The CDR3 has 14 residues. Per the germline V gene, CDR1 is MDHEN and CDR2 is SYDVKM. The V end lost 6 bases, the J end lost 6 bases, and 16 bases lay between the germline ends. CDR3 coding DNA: TGTGCCAGCAGCATTCCCGAGGCGGGGGATACGCAGTATTTT. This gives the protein CASSIPEAGDTQYF. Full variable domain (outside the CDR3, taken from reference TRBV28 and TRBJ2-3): DVKVTQSSRYLVKRTGEKVFLECVQDMDHENMFWYRQDPGLGLRLIYFSYDVKMKEKGDIPEGYSVSREKKERFSLILESASTNQTSMYLCASSIPEAGDTQYFGPGTRLTVL.

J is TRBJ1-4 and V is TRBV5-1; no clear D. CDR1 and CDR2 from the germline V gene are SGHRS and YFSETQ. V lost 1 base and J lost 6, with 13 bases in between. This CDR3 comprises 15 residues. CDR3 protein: CASSLQPGGHEKLFF. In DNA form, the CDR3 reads TGCGCCAGCAGCTTGCAGCCTGGAGGTCATGAAAAACTGTTTTTT.

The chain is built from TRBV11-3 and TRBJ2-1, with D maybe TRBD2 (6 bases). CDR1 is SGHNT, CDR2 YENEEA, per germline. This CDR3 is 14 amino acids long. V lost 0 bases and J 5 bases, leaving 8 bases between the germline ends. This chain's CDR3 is CASSLDGSDNEQFF. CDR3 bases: TGTGCCAGCAGCTTAGACGGGAGTGACAATGAGCAGTTCTTC.

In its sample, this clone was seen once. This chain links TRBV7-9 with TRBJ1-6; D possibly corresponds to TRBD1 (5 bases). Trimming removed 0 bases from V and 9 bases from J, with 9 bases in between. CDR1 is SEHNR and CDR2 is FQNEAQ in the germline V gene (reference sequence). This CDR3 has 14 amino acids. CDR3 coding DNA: TGTGCCAGCAGCTTAGCCGGTAGGGGTTCACCCCTCCACTTT. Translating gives CASSLAGRGSPLHF.

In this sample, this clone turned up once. The CDR3 loop is CASSQVGGEYRDTDTQYF. The CDR3 region has the DNA TGCGCCAGCAGCCAGGTCGGGGGTGAGTATCGGGACACAGATACGCAGTATTTT. This chain connects TRBV4-3 to TRBJ2-3, with a tentative D call TRBD2 (6 bases). Germline V gene data show CDR1 as LGHNA and CDR2 as YSLEER. Trimming removed 3 bases at V and 2 bases at J, with 21 bases between. The CDR3 sequence is 18 residues long.

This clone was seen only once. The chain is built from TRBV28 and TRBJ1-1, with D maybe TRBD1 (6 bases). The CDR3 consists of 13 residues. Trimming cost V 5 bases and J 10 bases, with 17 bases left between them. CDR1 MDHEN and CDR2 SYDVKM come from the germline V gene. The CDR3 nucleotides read TGTGCCAGCAGTCCCCCGGGACATGGCGTAGCTTTCTTT. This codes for CASSPPGHGVAFF.

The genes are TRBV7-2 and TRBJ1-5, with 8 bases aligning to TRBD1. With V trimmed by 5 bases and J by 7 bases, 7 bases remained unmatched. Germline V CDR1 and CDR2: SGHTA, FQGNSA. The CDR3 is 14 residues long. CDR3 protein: CASSADRVGQPQHF. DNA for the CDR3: TGTGCCAGCAGCGCGGACAGGGTAGGACAGCCCCAGCATTTT.

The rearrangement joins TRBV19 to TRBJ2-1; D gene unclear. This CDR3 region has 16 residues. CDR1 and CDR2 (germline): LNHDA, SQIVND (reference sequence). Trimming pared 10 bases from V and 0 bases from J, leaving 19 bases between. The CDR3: CATSRASLSSYNEQFF. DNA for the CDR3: TGTGCCACATCCCGGGCTTCCCTCAGCTCCTACAATGAGCAGTTCTTC.

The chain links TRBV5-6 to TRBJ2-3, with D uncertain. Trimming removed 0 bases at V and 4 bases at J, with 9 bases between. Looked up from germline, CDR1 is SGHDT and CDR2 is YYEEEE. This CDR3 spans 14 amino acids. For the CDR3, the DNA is TGTGCCAGCAGCTTGGTAGCATTGGCAGATACGCAGTATTTT. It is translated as CASSLVALADTQYF. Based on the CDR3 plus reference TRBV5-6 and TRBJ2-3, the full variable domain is DAGVTQSPTHLIKTRGQQVTLRCSPKSGHDTVSWYQQALGQGPQFIFQYYEEEERQRGNFPDRFSGHQFPNYSSELNVNALLLGDSALYLCASSLVALADTQYFGPGTRLTVL.

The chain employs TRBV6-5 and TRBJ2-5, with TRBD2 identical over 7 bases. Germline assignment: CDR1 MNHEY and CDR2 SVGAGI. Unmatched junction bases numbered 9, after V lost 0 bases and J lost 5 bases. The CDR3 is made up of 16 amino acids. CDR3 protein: CASSYSGGSPGETQYF. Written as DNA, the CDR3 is TGTGCCAGCAGTTACTCGGGGGGGAGTCCGGGTGAGACCCAGTACTTC.

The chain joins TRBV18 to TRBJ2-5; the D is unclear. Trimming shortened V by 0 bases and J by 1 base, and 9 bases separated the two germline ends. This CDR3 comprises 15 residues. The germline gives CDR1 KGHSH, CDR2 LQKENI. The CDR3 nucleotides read TGTGCCAGCTCACCACCATCCAGGCCCCAAGAGACCCAGTACTTC. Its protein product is CASSPPSRPQETQYF.

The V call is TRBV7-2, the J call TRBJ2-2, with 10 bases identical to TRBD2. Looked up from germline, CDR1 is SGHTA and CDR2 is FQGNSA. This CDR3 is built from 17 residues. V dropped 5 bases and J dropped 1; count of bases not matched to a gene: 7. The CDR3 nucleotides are TGTGCCAGCAGCAGAGGACTAGCGGAGATGAACACCGGGGAGCTGTTTTTT. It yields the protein CASSRGLAEMNTGELFF.

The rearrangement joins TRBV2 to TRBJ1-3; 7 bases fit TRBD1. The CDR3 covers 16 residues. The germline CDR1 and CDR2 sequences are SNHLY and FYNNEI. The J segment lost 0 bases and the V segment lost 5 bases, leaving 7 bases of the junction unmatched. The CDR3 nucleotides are TGTGCCAGCAGTCTACAGGGGTCCCTCTCTGGAAACACCATATATTTT. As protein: CASSLQGSLSGNTIYF.

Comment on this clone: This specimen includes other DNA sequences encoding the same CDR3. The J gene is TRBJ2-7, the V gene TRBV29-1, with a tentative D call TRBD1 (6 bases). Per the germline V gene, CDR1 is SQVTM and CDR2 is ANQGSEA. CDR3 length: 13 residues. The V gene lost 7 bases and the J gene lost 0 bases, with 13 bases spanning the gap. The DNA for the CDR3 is TGCAGCGCTACGACAGGCGGCTCCTACGAGCAGTACTTC. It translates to CSATTGGSYEQYF.

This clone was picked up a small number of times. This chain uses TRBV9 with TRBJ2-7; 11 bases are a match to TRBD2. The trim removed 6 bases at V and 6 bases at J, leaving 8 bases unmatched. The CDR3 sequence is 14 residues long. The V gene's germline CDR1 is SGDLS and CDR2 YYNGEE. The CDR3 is CASKNSGRASEQYF. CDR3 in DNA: TGTGCCAGCAAAAATAGCGGGAGGGCATCCGAGCAGTACTTC. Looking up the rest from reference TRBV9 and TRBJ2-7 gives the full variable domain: DSGVTQTPKHLITATGQRVTLRCSPRSGDLSVYWYQQSLDQGLQFLIQYYNGEERAKGNILERFSAQQFPDLHSELNLSSLELGDSALYFCASKNSGRASEQYFGPGTRLTVT.

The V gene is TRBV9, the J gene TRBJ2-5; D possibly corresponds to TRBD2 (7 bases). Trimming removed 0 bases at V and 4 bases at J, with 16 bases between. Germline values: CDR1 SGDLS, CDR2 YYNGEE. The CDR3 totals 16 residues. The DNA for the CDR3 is TGTGCCAGCAGCGTAGGTGGACTAGGGGGGGTAGAGACCCAGTACTTC. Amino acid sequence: CASSVGGLGGVETQYF.

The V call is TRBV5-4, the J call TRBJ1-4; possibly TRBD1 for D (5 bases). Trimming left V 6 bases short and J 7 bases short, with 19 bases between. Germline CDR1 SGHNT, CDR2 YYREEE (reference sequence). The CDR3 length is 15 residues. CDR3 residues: CASTSDRAVSEKLFF. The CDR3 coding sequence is TGTGCCAGCACTTCCGACAGAGCCGTTAGTGAAAAACTGTTTTTT.

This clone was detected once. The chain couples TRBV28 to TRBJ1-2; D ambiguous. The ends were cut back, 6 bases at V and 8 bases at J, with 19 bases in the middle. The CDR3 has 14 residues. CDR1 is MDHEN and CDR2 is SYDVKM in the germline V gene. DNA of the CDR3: TGTGCCAGCAGCCAATGGACGGGCCTAGGCGGCTACACCTTC. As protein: CASSQWTGLGGYTF.

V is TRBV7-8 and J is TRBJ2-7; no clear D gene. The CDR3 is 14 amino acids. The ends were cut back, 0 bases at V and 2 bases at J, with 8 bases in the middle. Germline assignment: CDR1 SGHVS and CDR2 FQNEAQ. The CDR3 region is CASSLALGTYEQYF. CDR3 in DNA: TGTGCCAGCAGCTTAGCGCTGGGGACCTACGAGCAGTACTTC.

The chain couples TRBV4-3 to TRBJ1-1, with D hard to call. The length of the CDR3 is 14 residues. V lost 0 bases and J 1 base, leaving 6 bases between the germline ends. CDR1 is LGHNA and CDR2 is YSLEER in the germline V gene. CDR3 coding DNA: TGCGCCAGCAGCCAAGACTTGGAGAACACTGAAGCTTTCTTT. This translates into CASSQDLENTEAFF.

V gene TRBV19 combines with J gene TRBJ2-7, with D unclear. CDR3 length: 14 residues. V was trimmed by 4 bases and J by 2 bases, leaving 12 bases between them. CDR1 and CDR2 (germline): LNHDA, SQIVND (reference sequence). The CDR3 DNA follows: TGTGCCAGTAGTACGGCCCTCGACACCTACGAGCAGTACTTC. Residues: CASSTALDTYEQYF.

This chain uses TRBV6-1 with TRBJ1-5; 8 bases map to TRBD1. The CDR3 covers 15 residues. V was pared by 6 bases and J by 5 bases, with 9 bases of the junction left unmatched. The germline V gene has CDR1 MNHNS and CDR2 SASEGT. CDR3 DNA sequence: TGTGCCAGCAGCCATGGACAGGGCCCGTATCAGCCCCAGCATTTT. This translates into CASSHGQGPYQPQHF.

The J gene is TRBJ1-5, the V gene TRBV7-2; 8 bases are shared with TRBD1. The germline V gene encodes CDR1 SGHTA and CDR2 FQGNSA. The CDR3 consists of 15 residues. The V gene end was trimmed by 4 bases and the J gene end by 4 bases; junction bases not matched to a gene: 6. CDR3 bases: TGTGCCAGCAGCTACACCCAGGGGGCTAATCAGCCCCAGCATTTT. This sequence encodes CASSYTQGANQPQHF.

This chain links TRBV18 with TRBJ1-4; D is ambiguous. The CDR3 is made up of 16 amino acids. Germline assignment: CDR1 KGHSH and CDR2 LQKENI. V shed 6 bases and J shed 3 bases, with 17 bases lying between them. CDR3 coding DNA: TGTGCCAGCTCCCTCTCCCCTGAGGGTGCTAATGAAAAACTGTTTTTT. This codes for CASSLSPEGANEKLFF.

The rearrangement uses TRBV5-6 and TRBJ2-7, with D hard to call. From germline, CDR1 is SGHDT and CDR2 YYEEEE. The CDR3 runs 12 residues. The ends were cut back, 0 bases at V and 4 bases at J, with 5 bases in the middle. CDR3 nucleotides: TGTGCCAGCAGCTTGGACAGATACGAGCAGTACTTC. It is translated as CASSLDRYEQYF.

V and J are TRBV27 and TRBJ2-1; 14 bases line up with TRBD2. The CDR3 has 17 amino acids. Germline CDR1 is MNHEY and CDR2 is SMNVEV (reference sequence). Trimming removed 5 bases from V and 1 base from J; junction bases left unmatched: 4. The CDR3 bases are TGTGCCAGCAGTCCGGGGACTAGCGGGAGTTCCTACAATGAGCAGTTCTTC. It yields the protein CASSPGTSGSSYNEQFF.

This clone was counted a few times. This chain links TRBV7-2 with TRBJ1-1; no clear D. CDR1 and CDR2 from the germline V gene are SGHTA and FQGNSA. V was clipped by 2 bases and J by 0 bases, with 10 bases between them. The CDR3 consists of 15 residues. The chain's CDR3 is CASSLLAQVNTEAFF. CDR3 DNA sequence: TGTGCCAGCAGCTTACTCGCCCAAGTGAACACTGAAGCTTTCTTT.

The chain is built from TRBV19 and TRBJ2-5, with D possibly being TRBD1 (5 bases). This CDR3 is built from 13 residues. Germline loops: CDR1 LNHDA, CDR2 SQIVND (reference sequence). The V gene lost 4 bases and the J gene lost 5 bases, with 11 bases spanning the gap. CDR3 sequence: CASSTQGGETQYF. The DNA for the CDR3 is TGTGCCAGTAGTACCCAGGGCGGCGAGACCCAGTACTTC.

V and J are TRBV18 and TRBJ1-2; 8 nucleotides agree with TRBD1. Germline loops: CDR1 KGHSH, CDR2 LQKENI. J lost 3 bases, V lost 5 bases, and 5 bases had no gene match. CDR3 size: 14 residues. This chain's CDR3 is CASSANRGDYGYTF. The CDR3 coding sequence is TGTGCCAGCTCAGCCAACAGGGGGGACTATGGCTACACCTTC.

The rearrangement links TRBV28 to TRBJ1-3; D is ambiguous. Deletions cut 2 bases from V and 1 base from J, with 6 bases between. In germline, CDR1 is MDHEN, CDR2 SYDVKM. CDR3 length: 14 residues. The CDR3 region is CASSLPNSGNTIYF. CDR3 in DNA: TGTGCCAGCAGTTTACCCAATTCTGGAAACACCATATATTTT.